These 14 T cell receptor beta chains were sequenced from one sample in a study of T cells after yellow fever vaccination. A single record per CDR3 protein comes from TCRdb applying MiXCR to the 5' RACE reads. The table includes a few hundred thousand distinct CDR3 sequences, around 3.6% detected once. Material: PBMCs, obtained on the day of the yellow fever booster vaccination. The receptors originated from a man aged 18 to 30 who received the YFV17D yellow fever vaccine.

This clonotype was found a few times. The genes are TRBV6-1 and TRBJ2-6, with no clear D. Trimming shortened V by 4 bases and J by 0 bases, and 10 bases separated the two germline ends. This CDR3 is built from 16 residues. CDR1 MNHNS and CDR2 SASEGT come from the germline V gene. CDR3 sequence (DNA): TGTGCCAGCAGTGCATTGGTCCGCTCTGGGGCCAACGTCCTGACTTTC. It translates to CASSALVRSGANVLTF.

This clonotype was detected many times. The V call is TRBV7-3, the J call TRBJ1-4; D ambiguous. The CDR3 runs to 18 residues. From germline, CDR1 is SGHTA and CDR2 FQGTGA. Trimming took off 7 bases at V and 5 bases at J, with 26 bases between the two ends. The CDR3 reads CASNLAPRIQGSNEKLFF. CDR3 nucleotides: TGTGCCAGCAACCTAGCCCCGCGAATTCAAGGTTCAAATGAAAAACTGTTTTTT. The whole variable domain, filled in from reference TRBV7-3 and TRBJ1-4, reads GAGVSQTPSNKVTEKGKYVELRCDPISGHTALYWYRQSLGQGPEFLIYFQGTGAADDSGLPNDRFFAVRPEGSVSTLKIQRTERGDSAVYLCASNLAPRIQGSNEKLFFGSGTQLSVL.

This clonotype was seen at least ten times. The rearrangement uses TRBV12-5 and TRBJ2-2; the match to TRBD1 covers 8 bases. V trimming: 3 bases; J trimming: 5 bases; junction bases outside the gene matches: 8. The CDR3 sequence is 16 residues long. Germline values: CDR1 LGHNT, CDR2 FRNRAP. The CDR3 region has the DNA TGTGCTAGTGGTTTTAGGGCAGGGGGCGCAACCGGGGAGCTGTTTTTT. This codes for CASGFRAGGATGELFF.

In its sample, this clonotype was seen many times. Here the CDR3 reads CSASRAGDSYNEQFF. For the CDR3, the DNA is TGCAGTGCTAGCCGAGCGGGGGACTCCTACAATGAGCAGTTCTTC. The chain links TRBV20-1 to TRBJ2-1, with 8 bases that match TRBD2. The CDR3 consists of 15 residues. Per germline, CDR1 DFQATT and CDR2 SNEGSKA (reference sequence). Trimming cost V 3 bases and J 0 bases; bases outside gene matches: 4.

This clonotype was recorded many times. The rearrangement joins TRBV6-5 to TRBJ2-2, with 9 bases identical to TRBD2. Germline CDR1 MNHEY, CDR2 SVGAGI. Trimming at V came to 10 bases and at J to 6 bases, leaving 12 bases not matched to a gene. CDR3 length equals 15 residues. The CDR3 sequence is CATLEIAGVAGELFF. In DNA form, the CDR3 reads TGTGCCACCCTCGAGATAGCGGGGGTAGCCGGGGAGCTGTTTTTT.

In this sample, this clonotype turned up a few times. This chain joins TRBV10-2 and TRBJ2-3; D is possibly TRBD1 or TRBD2 (7 bases each). The V end lost 11 bases, the J end lost 8 bases, and 20 bases lay between the germline ends. There are 13 residues in the CDR3. Looked up from germline, CDR1 is WSHSY and CDR2 is SAAADI. This CDR3 reads CASGWGRGGTQYF. The CDR3 DNA reads TGCGCCTCTGGGTGGGGCAGGGGGGGTACGCAGTATTTT.

This clonotype was seen a handful of times. The CDR3 nucleotides are TGTGCCAGCAGTTTAACAGGAGAGGGTTCCGAGCAGTACGTC. As protein: CASSLTGEGSEQYV. This chain joins TRBV28 and TRBJ2-7; possibly TRBD1 or TRBD2 for D (5 bases each). The CDR3 totals 14 residues. The germline V and J ends were trimmed by 2 bases and 6 bases, with 14 bases remaining between them. CDR1 and CDR2 from the germline V gene are MDHEN and SYDVKM.

This clonotype occurred a few times. The chain employs TRBV5-1 and TRBJ2-7; D is possibly TRBD1 or TRBD2 (5 bases each). This CDR3 comprises 14 residues. Germline CDR1 and CDR2: SGHRS and YFSETQ. Deletions cut 7 bases from V and 3 bases from J, with 17 bases between. Here the CDR3 reads CASHPGDLDYEQYF. CDR3 DNA: TGCGCCAGCCACCCCGGGGACCTGGACTACGAGCAGTACTTC. The full variable domain, with the rest looked up from reference TRBV5-1 and TRBJ2-7, is KAGVTQTPRYLIKTRGQQVTLSCSPISGHRSVSWYQQTPGQGLQFLFEYFSETQRNKGNFPGRFSGRQFSNSRSEMNVSTLELGDSALYLCASHPGDLDYEQYFGPGTRLTVT.

This clonotype was found many times. This chain uses TRBV7-2 with TRBJ1-1; no definite D call. CDR1 and CDR2 from the germline V gene are SGHTA and FQGNSA. V gave up 5 bases and J gave up 1 base, with 8 bases separating them. The CDR3 has 13 residues. The CDR3, as DNA: TGTGCCAGCAGCCCCCAGGAGAACACTGAAGCTTTCTTT. Translating gives CASSPQENTEAFF.

In this sample, this clonotype turned up a few times. The chain has TRBV5-1 and TRBJ1-6; D remains unclear. CDR3 size: 18 residues. Trimming left V 0 bases short and J 2 bases short, with 15 bases between. The germline V gene encodes CDR1 SGHRS and CDR2 YFSETQ. This CDR3 reads CASSLGVVARTYNSPLHF. In DNA, the CDR3 is TGCGCCAGCAGCTTGGGGGTTGTAGCACGCACCTATAATTCACCCCTCCACTTT. The entire variable domain, with the rest obtained from reference TRBV5-1 and TRBJ1-6, is as follows: KAGVTQTPRYLIKTRGQQVTLSCSPISGHRSVSWYQQTPGQGLQFLFEYFSETQRNKGNFPGRFSGRQFSNSRSEMNVSTLELGDSALYLCASSLGVVARTYNSPLHFGNGTRLTVT.

The chain combines TRBV7-2 with TRBJ2-1, with 8 bases aligning to TRBD2. After removal of 5 bases from V and 13 bases from J, the junction contained 10 bases not matched to a gene. Per germline, CDR1 SGHTA and CDR2 FQGNSA. CDR3 length: 13 residues. This CDR3 reads CASSPPGGVSQFF. In nucleotides, the CDR3 is TGTGCCAGCAGCCCCCCGGGGGGGGTCTCCCAGTTCTTC.

This clonotype occurred many times. The V call is TRBV5-1, the J call TRBJ1-1; D is uncertain. The CDR3 totals 16 residues. Trimming left V 0 bases short and J 0 bases short, with 12 bases between. Germline V lookup: CDR1 SGHRS, CDR2 YFSETQ. CDR3 region: CASSLDLRGLNTEAFF. CDR3 nucleotides: TGCGCCAGCAGCTTGGATCTCCGGGGATTGAACACTGAAGCTTTCTTT.

This sequence joins TRBV20-1 and TRBJ1-4; D uncertain. The CDR3 has 15 amino acids. With 0 bases removed from V and 5 bases from J, the gap between germline ends came to 13 bases. The germline V gene has CDR1 DFQATT and CDR2 SNEGSKA (reference sequence). CDR3 amino acids: CSARDPEKRNEKLFF. The DNA for the CDR3 is TGCAGTGCTAGAGACCCCGAGAAGAGAAATGAAAAACTGTTTTTT.

This clonotype was detected ten times or more. The gene calls are TRBV7-2 and TRBJ2-1; 7 bases align to TRBD2. Germline V lookup: CDR1 SGHTA, CDR2 FQGNSA. The junction had 9 bases not matched to a gene; V was cut back by 9 bases and J by 10 bases. The CDR3 has 12 amino acids. Here the CDR3 DNA reads TGTGCCAGTGCGGTGGGGGGGAGAGAGCAGTTCTTC. It codes for CASAVGGREQFF.